This TCR beta chain is from a study of radiotherapy plus CTLA-4 blockade in lung cancer. Study summary: Approximately 18% of patients responded objectively, and 31% achieved disease control. Overall study results and limits: Clones of tumor-derived TCRs expanded in blood after radiotherapy plus ipilimumab.

Generated by immunoSEQ multiplex PCR, the TCRdb table keeps only in-frame clones and is missing some. The profile shows more than 90,000 clones, roughly 86% of them singletons. The V end lost 1 base, the J end lost 3 bases, and 2 bases lay between the germline ends. The germline gives CDR1 KGHSY, CDR2 FQNENV. The CDR3 is 12 amino acids. This clone came up once. Its matching antigen is unknown. This chain joins TRBV16 and TRBJ2-3; D remains ambiguous. Sample: peripheral blood, taken from a patient treated with radiotherapy plus ipilimumab. The TCR originated in a human donor with non-small cell lung cancer that progressed on radiotherapy plus ipilimumab. Some clones in this sample may be carry-over from other donors' samples. CDR3 sequence (DNA): TGTGCCAGCAGCCAATTTACAGATACGCAGTATTTT. The encoded protein is CASSQFTDTQYF.